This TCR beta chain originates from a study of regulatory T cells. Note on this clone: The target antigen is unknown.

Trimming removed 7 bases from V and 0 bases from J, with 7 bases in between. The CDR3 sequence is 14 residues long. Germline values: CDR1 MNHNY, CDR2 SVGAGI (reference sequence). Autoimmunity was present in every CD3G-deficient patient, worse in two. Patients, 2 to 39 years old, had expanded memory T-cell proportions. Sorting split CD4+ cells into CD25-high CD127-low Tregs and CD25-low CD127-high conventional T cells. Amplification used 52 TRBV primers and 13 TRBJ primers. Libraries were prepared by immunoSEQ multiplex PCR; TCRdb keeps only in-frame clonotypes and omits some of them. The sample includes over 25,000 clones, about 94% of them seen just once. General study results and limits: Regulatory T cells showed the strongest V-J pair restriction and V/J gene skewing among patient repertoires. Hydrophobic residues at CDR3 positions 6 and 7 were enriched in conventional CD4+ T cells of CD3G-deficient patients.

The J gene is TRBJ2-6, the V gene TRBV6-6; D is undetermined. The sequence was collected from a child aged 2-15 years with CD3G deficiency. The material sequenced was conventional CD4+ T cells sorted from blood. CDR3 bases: TGTGCCAGCACGAGCCACTCTGGGGCCAACGTCCTGACTTTC. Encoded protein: CASTSHSGANVLTF.